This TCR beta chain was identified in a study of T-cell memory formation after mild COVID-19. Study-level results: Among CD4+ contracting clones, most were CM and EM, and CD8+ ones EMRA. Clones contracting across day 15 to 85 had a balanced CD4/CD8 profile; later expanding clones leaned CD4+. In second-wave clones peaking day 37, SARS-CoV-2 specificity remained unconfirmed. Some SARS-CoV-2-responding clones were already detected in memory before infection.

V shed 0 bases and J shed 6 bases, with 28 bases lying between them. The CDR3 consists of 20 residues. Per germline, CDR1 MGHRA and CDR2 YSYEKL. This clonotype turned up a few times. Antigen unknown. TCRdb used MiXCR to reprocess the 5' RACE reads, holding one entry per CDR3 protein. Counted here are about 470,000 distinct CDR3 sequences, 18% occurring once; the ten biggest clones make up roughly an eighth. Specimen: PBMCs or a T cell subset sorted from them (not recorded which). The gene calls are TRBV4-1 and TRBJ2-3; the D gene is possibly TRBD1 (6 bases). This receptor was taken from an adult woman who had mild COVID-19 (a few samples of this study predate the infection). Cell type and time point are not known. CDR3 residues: CASSQDPRTEYRVELDTQYF. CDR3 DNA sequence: TGCGCCAGCAGCCAAGATCCCCGGACAGAATACAGGGTGGAACTGGATACGCAGTATTTT.